What follows is one TCR beta chain and its context. Being one base from a much bigger clone, this may be a read error. What was amplified from RNA transcripts were TCR beta CDR3 regions. HTBI primers were employed in a first-round RT-PCR of the TCR CDR3. TCRdb processed the multiplex PCR reads anew with MiXCR; each CDR3 protein has one entry. The sample has more than 550,000 distinct CDR3 sequences; nearly 45% are singletons. This CDR3 has 14 amino acids. Germline CDR1 is SQVTM and CDR2 is ANQGSEA. The junction had 6 bases not matched to a gene; V was cut back by 4 bases and J by 3 bases. The sample belongs to a study of T cells in Graves' hyperthyroidism and ophthalmopathy.

The chain recombines TRBV29-1 with TRBJ2-7; TRBD2 matches 10 bases. This TCR derives from an adult man with Graves' disease, either hyperthyroidism or ophthalmopathy (not recorded which). The sequenced sample was peripheral blood or thyroid tissue (not recorded which). The CDR3 loop is CSVADPSGSYEQYF. Written as DNA, the CDR3 is TGCAGCGTTGCAGATCCTAGCGGGAGCTACGAGCAGTACTTC.